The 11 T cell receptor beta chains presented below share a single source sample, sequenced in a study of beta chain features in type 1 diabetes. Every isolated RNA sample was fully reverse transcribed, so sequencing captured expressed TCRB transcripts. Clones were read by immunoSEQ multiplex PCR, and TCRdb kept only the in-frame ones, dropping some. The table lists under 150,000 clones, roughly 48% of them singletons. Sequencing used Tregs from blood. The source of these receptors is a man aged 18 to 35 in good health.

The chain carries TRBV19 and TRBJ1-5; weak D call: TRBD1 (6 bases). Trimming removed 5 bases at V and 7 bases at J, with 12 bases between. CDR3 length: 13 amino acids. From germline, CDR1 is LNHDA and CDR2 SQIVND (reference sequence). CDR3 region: CASSPGVRQPQHF. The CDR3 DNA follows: TGTGCCAGTAGTCCAGGGGTTCGGCAGCCCCAGCATTTT.

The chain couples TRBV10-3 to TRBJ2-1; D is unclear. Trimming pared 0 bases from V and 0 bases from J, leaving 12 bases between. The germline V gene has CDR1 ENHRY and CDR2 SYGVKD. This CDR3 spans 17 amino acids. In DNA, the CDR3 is TGTGCCATCAGTGAGTCGAAGCTGCTGAGCTCCTACAATGAGCAGTTCTTC. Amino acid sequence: CAISESKLLSSYNEQFF.

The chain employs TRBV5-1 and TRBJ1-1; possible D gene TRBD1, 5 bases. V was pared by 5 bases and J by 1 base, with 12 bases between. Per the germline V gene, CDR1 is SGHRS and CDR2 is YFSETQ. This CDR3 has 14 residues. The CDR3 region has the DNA TGCGCCAGCAGTAAAATCGGGGGGAACACTGAAGCTTTCTTT. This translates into CASSKIGGNTEAFF. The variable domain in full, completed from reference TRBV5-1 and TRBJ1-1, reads KAGVTQTPRYLIKTRGQQVTLSCSPISGHRSVSWYQQTPGQGLQFLFEYFSETQRNKGNFPGRFSGRQFSNSRSEMNVSTLELGDSALYLCASSKIGGNTEAFFGQGTRLTVV.

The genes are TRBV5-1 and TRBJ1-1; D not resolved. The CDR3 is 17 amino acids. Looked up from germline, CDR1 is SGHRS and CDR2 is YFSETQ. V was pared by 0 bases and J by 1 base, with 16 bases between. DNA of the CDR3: TGCGCCAGCAGCTTGGTTCTCCTCGCCCAGGCGAACACTGAAGCTTTCTTT. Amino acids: CASSLVLLAQANTEAFF.

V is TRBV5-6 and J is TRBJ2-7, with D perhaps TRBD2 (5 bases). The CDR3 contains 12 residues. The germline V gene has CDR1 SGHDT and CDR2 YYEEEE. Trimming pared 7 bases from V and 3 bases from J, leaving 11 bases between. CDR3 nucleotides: TGTGCCAGCGCCTTCCGGGGCTACGAGCAGTACTTC. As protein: CASAFRGYEQYF.

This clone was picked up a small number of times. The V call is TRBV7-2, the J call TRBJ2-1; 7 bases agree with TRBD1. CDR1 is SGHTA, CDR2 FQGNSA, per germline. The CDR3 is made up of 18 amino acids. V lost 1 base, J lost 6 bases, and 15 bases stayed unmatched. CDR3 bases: TGTGCCAGCAGCTTAGGTTTCCAGCTTAACAGGGGTAGCAATGAGCAGTTCTTC. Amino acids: CASSLGFQLNRGSNEQFF.

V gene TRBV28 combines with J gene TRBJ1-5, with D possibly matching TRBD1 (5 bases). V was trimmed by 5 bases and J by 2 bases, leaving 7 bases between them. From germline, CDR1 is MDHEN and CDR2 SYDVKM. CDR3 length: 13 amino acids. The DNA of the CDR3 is TGTGCCAGCAGTCACAGGCGCAATCAGCCCCAGCATTTT. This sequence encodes CASSHRRNQPQHF.

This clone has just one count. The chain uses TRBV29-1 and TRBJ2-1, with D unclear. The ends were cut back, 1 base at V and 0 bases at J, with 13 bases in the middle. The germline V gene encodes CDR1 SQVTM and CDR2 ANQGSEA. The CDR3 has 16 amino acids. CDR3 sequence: CSVEGRHRSSYNEQFF. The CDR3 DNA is TGCAGCGTTGAAGGTCGCCACCGGAGCTCCTACAATGAGCAGTTCTTC.

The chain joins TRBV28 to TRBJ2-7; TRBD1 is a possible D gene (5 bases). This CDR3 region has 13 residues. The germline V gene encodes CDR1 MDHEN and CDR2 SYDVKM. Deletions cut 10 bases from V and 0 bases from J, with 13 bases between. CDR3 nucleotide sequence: TGTGCCACATACAGGTTAAGCTCCTACGAGCAGTACTTC. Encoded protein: CATYRLSSYEQYF.

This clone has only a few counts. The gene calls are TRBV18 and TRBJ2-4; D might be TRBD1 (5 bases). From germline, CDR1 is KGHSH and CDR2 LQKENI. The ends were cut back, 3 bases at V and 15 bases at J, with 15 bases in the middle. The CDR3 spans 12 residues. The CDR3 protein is CASSPAQGLRYF. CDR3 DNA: TGTGCCAGCTCACCTGCCCAGGGTCTTCGGTACTTC.

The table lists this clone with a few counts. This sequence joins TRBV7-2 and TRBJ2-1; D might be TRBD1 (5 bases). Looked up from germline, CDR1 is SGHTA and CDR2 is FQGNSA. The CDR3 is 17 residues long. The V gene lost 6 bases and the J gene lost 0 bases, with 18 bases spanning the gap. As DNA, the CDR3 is TGTGCCAGCAGTAATAATAGCTACAGGCGCTCCTACAATGAGCAGTTCTTC. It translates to CASSNNSYRRSYNEQFF.